The TCR beta chain under discussion was sequenced for a study of chemoradiotherapy in HPV16-positive cancers. Across the study: Candidate HPV-specific clones and shared TCR motifs came from a couple of HPV16-positive patients. Study conclusions and caveats: The functional HPV-specific definition rests on just a couple of HPV16-positive patients. Candidate HPV-specific clones and E7-related TCR motifs grew in tumor during treatment.

Here immunoSEQ multiplex PCR was the method, and the copy in TCRdb shows in-frame clones only, minus some. Here the sample spans hundreds of clones, 75% to 85% being singletons. Trimming stripped 4 bases from V and 7 bases from J, with 8 bases between. Germline CDR1 is MNHNS and CDR2 is SASEGT. The CDR3 is 13 amino acids. Of note for this clone: Its antigen remains unidentified.

The chain links TRBV6-1 to TRBJ1-6; D is uncertain. The TCR sequence derives from a human donor with HPV-associated anogenital cancer. The specimen was tumor tissue, collected from a patient who underwent chemoradiotherapy. CDR3 sequence (DNA): TGTGCCAGCAGTGGAAGCGAAAATTCACCCCTCCACTTT. It yields the protein CASSGSENSPLHF.